This T cell receptor beta chain derives from a study of T cell responses to AZD1222 COVID-19 vaccine (dated by TCRdb to the early 2020s). Some background on the complete study: AZD1222 recipients given second doses at about 4 weeks or at about 12 weeks were pooled, since spike-specific TCR depth and breadth were not found to differ between the two schedules. A total of more than 230 trial participants underwent TCR sequencing, of whom some 210 received two doses of AZD1222 and about 25 received two doses of the MenACWY control vaccine. Enrollment into the trials was organized by age into subgroups of 18-55, 56-69 and 70-plus years, and those subgroups contained about 150, 27 and 61 TCR-sequenced participants, respectively. Overall results and qualifications from the work: After two AZD1222 doses, both the breadth and the depth of spike-specific TCRs were significantly higher than at day 0 and than in MenACWY recipients. Most participants were white British and females outnumbered males, and the authors suggested that clonal diversity may have been underestimated. Conclusions about previously exposed vaccinees are limited because only five or six AZD1222 recipients were SARS-CoV-2 seropositive at baseline. In the small 56-69-year group, the increase in depth fell short of significance, most likely because of low power. Epitopes outside the regions mutated in the B.1.351 and B.1.1.7 variants were reportedly recognized by nearly half of the unique spike-specific TCRs. Because no day 14 peak-response samples were available, repertoires were characterized only after the peak T cell response. CD4 TCRs associated with the vaccine covered the entire spike protein, and the dominant responses were in regions 160-218 and 743-854.

This clone was detected a few times. There is no known antigen for this receptor. It has no much larger one-base neighbor in the sample; base qualities were not kept. The time point label corresponds to: baseline before first vaccination. The vaccinee samples were drawn from two UK trials, COV001 and COV002, one of which was a single-blind randomized controlled phase 2/3 trial testing AZD1222 (ChAdOx1 nCoV-19) in healthy adults. For TCRbeta chain sequencing, PBMC samples from trial participants were taken at day 0 and at day 28 after the second dose. The CDR3 regions of human TCRbeta chains were analyzed by immunosequencing. Per the authors' processing: TCRs in the repertoires were compared against a reference library of SARS-CoV-2-specific TCRs that had been generated with the MIRA antigen-specificity platform. Breadth was defined as the fraction of unique TCRs that were SARS-CoV-2-associated, and depth was defined as the fraction of total T cells that were SARS-CoV-2-associated. Using the MIRA data, each spike-specific TCR was assigned both to the spike region to which the TCR was reactive and to a CD4 or CD8 class. Log10-transformed breadth and depth values were compared by one-way ANOVA with Sidak's multiple comparisons tests. TCRdb carries this immuneACCESS record with in-frame sequences only. Its versions omit some clonotypes, under half of them owing to an unresolved V gene in the studies checked, with the rest unexplained. V and J calls and clone size are given by that table; D and trimming were obtained from the DNA. The sample profile shows tens of thousands of clones; around 80% of them were found once. The ten top clones hold about 20% of the sample.

Trimming costs V 5 bases and J 3 bases, and their ends lie 8 bases apart. The CDR3 runs 12 residues from the cysteine to the phenylalanine. The CDR3 DNA has 36 bases and is translated from base 1. The germline V gene gives CDR1 as MNHEY and CDR2 as SVGAGI. This receptor chain uses TRBV6-5 and TRBJ2-7; no D gene can be assigned with confidence. The receptor was derived from an adult in good health. The material sequenced was peripheral blood, taken on day 0 of AZD1222 vaccination. Here is the DNA: TGTGCCAGCAGTCTAGGGTACTACGAGCAGTACTTC. It translates as CASSLGYYEQYF.